The T cell receptor beta chain described here comes from a study of blood T cell repertoires in COVID-19. The wider study: PBMCs, B-cell-depleted T cells, or T cells provided the cDNA or gDNA that made up the material.

Original data processing: Reference gene primer amplification gave estimated nucleated cell counts. The protocol was immunoSEQ multiplex PCR, while the TCRdb copy is restricted to in-frame clones and leaves out a portion. V and J calls and clone size come straight from that table; D and trimming were deduced from the DNA. The top ten clones hold roughly 3.3% of a sample with approximately 350,000 clones, about 90% of them seen once. Per germline, CDR1 MGHRA and CDR2 YSYEKL. Trimming took off 1 base at V and 5 bases at J, with 14 bases between the two ends. There are 15 residues in the CDR3. The chain carries TRBV4-1 and TRBJ1-2; D remains ambiguous. The sequence derives from a woman between 18 and 30 years old who had recovered from COVID-19. Sample: peripheral blood. The CDR3: CASSQVLVAEYGYTF. The CDR3 bases are TGCGCCAGCAGCCAAGTTTTGGTCGCGGAGTATGGCTACACCTTC.